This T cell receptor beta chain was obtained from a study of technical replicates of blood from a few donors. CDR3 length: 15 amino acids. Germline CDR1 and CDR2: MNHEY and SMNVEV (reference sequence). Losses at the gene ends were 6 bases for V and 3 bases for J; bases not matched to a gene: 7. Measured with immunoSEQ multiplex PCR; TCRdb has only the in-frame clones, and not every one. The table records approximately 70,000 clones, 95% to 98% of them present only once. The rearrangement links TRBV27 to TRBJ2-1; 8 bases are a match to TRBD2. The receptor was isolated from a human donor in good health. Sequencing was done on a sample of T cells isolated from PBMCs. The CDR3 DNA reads TGTGCCAGCAGACAAGCGGGAGCCGTCTACAATGAGCAGTTCTTC. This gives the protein CASRQAGAVYNEQFF.